This TCR beta chain is drawn from a study of T cell changes during pregnancy in multiple sclerosis. Clones were read by immunoSEQ multiplex PCR, and TCRdb kept only the in-frame ones, dropping some. Of some 47,000 clones listed, approximately 90% are singletons. CDR1 is MDHEN and CDR2 is SYDVKM in the germline V gene. The CDR3 length is 15 residues. The ends were cut back, 6 bases at V and 4 bases at J, with 18 bases in the middle. The clonotype comes from a female donor with multiple sclerosis, enrolled in a pregnancy study. Here the sequenced sample was peripheral blood, taken in the first trimester of pregnancy. This chain links TRBV28 with TRBJ1-2; D perhaps matches TRBD1 (5 bases). The CDR3 sequence is CASSPRGWGTYGYTF. The CDR3 DNA reads TGTGCCAGCAGCCCCCGGGGGTGGGGGACCTATGGCTACACCTTC.